What follows describes a single T cell receptor (beta chain). The source of the sample is a study of identifying expanded T cells in peripheral blood. V was clipped by 5 bases and J by 5 bases, with 13 bases between them. The CDR3 is 14 amino acids. Looked up from germline, CDR1 is MNHEY and CDR2 is SMNVEV (reference sequence). The repertoire was sequenced with immunoSEQ multiplex PCR; TCRdb's copy has only in-frame clones and lacks some. The sample lists about 84,000 clones; approximately 86% were seen once. The specimen sequenced was blood. The sequence came from a person aged 18 to 70 in good health. The V gene is TRBV27, the J gene TRBJ2-1; D remains unclear. The CDR3 spells CASSPYLGNNEQFF. Written as DNA, the CDR3 is TGTGCCAGCAGTCCCTACCTTGGGAACAATGAGCAGTTCTTC.